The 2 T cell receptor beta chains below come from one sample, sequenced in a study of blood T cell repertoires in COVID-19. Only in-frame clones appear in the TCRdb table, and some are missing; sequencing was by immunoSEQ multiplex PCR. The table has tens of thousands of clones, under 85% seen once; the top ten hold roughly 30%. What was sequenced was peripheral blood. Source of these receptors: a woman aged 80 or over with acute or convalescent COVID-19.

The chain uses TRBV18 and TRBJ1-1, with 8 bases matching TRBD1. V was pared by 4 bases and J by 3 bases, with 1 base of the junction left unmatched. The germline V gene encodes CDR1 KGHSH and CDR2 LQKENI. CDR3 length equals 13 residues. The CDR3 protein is CASSLQGDTEAFF. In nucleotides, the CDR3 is TGTGCCAGCTCACTACAGGGGGACACTGAAGCTTTCTTT.

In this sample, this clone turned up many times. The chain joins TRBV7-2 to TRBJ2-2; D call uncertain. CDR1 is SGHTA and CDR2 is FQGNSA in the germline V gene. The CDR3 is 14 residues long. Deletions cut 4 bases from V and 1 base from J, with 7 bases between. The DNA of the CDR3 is TGTGCCAGCAGCTCCCCCCAGAACACCGGGGAGCTGTTTTTT. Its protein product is CASSSPQNTGELFF.